Sequencing of this TCR beta chain was carried out in a study of cytomegalovirus exposure and HLA in healthy donors. Across the whole study: Unique TCRs from HLA-typed donors, around 93 million of them, were held in an early data release. Study-wide results and caveats: TCR beta chains associated with HLA were, in a later analysis, more clonally expanded than equally common others.

As concerns this clone: Its antigen is undetermined.

The PCR contained 60 Vbeta and 13 Jbeta primers. The assay was immunoSEQ multiplex PCR, and TCRdb's table has in-frame clones only and misses some. The sample has roughly 120,000 clones; 73% are singletons. This CDR3 is built from 15 residues. Germline V lookup: CDR1 GTSNPN, CDR2 SVGIG (reference sequence). Trimming shortened V by 2 bases and J by 7 bases, and 15 bases separated the two germline ends. The specimen was PBMCs. V and J are TRBV30 and TRBJ1-6; D is unresolved. This receptor was obtained from a man aged 60 to 69 in good health and CMV-seropositive. The CDR3 DNA follows: TGTGCCTGGAGTCCTAGACGGACGGGGAATTCACCCCTCCACTTT. Translated: CAWSPRRTGNSPLHF.